This T cell receptor (beta chain) was captured in a study of graft-versus-host responses after intestinal transplantation. For the study at large: All recipients got anti-thymocyte globulin induction, then tacrolimus and steroids for roughly three years.

Unmatched junction bases numbered 7, after V lost 6 bases and J lost 2 bases. From germline, CDR1 is SQVTM and CDR2 ANQGSEA. The CDR3 extends over 15 amino acids. Generated by immunoSEQ multiplex PCR, the TCRdb table keeps only in-frame clones and is missing some. This table holds 49,000 or so clones, approximately 92% found once. Points from the study as a whole: Early declines in HvG clones that occurred post-transplant were associated with peak circulating GvH clone levels.

Note on this clone: Its target is not known.

The TCR was taken from a human patient who received an intestinal transplant, so some T cells may come from the graft donor. This specimen consisted of PBMCs, obtained about 800 days after a first intestinal transplant, on the day of a second. The genes are TRBV29-1 and TRBJ2-3, with 11 bases that match TRBD2. In DNA form, the CDR3 reads TGCAGCGTGTTAGGGACTAGCGGTTTCACAGATACGCAGTATTTT. Protein product: CSVLGTSGFTDTQYF.